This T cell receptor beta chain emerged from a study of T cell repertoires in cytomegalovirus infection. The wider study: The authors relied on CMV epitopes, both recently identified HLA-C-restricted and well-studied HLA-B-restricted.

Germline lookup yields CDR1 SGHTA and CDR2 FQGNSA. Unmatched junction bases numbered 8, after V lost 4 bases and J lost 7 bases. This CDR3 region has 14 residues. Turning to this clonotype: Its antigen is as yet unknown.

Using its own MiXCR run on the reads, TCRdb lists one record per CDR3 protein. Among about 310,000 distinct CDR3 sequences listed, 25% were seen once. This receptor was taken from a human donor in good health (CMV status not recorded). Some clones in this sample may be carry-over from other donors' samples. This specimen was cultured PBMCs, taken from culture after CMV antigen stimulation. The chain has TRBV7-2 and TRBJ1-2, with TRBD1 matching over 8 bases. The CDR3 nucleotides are TGTGCCAGCAGCTCCAACAGGGGGGGGGGTGGCTACACCTTC. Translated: CASSSNRGGGGYTF. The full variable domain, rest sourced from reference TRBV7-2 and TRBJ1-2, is GAGVSQSPSNKVTEKGKDVELRCDPISGHTALYWYRQSLGQGLEFLIYFQGNSAPDKSGLPSDRFSAERTGGSVSTLTIQRTQQEDSAVYLCASSSNRGGGGYTFGSGTRLTVV.